This T cell receptor (beta chain) is drawn from a study of blood T cell repertoires in COVID-19. The table came from immunoSEQ multiplex PCR; TCRdb's copy has only in-frame clones and leaves some out. The profile covers 250,000 or so clones, with 75% to 95% appearing a single time and roughly 2.9% taken by the ten largest. There are a few counts of this clone. CDR1 and CDR2 from the germline V gene are MNHEY and SMNVEV (reference sequence). This CDR3 has 13 residues. V lost 2 bases and J 1 base, leaving 5 bases between the germline ends. The J gene is TRBJ1-1, the V gene TRBV27, with D possibly being TRBD1 (5 bases). The sequencing sample was made of PBMCs or T cells enriched from blood (not recorded which). This receptor was obtained from a man in his forties or fifties who had been exposed to COVID-19. The DNA of the CDR3 is TGTGCCAGCAGTTTAACAGGGAACACTGAAGCTTTCTTT. Protein product: CASSLTGNTEAFF.